The source of this TCR beta chain is a study of blood T cell repertoires in COVID-19. Study-level background: Spain, Italy and the United States supplied samples that represented acute and convalescent COVID-19. From T cells, B-cell-depleted T cells, or PBMCs came the material, which was cDNA or gDNA.

Deletions cut 5 bases from V and 9 bases from J, with 12 bases between. The CDR3 is made up of 12 amino acids. The germline CDR1 and CDR2 sequences are LNHDA and SQIVND (reference sequence). Original processing methods: Quantification of nucleated cells was approximated via reference gene primer amplification. Libraries were prepared by immunoSEQ multiplex PCR; TCRdb keeps only in-frame clonotypes and omits some of them. V, J and clone size are those of that table, while D and trimming were read from the DNA. Of 200,000 to 250,000 clones in the sample, about 81% are singletons; the top ten hold approximately 5.6%. Those enrolled in Seattle joined during active infection and were followed longitudinally afterward.

The sequencing sample was made of peripheral blood. The chain employs TRBV19 and TRBJ2-3; maybe TRBD1 (5 bases). The sequence was obtained from a woman in her sixties or seventies with COVID-19, enrolled during active disease. In DNA, the CDR3 is TGTGCCAGTAGTTCTAGGGGCGTCACGCAGTATTTT. Amino acids: CASSSRGVTQYF. The full variable domain, in which reference TRBV19 and TRBJ2-3 provide the parts outside the CDR3, is DGGITQSPKYLFRKEGQNVTLSCEQNLNHDAMYWYRQDPGQGLRLIYYSQIVNDFQKGDIAEGYSVSREKKESFPLTVTSAQKNPTAFYLCASSSRGVTQYFGPGTRLTVL.